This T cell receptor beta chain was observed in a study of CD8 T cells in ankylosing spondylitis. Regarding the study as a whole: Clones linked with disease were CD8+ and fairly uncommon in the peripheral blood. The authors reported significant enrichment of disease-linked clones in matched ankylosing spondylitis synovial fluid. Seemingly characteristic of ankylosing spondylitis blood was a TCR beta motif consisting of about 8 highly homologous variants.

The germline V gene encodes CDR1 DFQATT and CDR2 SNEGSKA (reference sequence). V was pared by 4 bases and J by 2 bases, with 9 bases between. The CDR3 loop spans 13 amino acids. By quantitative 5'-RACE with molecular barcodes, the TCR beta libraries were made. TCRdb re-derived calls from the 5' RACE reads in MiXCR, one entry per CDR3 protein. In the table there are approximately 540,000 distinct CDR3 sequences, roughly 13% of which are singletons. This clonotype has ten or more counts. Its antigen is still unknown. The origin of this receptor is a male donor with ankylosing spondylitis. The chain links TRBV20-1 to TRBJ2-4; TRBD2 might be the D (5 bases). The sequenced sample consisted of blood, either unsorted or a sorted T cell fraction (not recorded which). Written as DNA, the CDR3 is TGCAGTGCTACGAGGGAAACCAAAAACATTCAGTACTTC. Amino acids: CSATRETKNIQYF.